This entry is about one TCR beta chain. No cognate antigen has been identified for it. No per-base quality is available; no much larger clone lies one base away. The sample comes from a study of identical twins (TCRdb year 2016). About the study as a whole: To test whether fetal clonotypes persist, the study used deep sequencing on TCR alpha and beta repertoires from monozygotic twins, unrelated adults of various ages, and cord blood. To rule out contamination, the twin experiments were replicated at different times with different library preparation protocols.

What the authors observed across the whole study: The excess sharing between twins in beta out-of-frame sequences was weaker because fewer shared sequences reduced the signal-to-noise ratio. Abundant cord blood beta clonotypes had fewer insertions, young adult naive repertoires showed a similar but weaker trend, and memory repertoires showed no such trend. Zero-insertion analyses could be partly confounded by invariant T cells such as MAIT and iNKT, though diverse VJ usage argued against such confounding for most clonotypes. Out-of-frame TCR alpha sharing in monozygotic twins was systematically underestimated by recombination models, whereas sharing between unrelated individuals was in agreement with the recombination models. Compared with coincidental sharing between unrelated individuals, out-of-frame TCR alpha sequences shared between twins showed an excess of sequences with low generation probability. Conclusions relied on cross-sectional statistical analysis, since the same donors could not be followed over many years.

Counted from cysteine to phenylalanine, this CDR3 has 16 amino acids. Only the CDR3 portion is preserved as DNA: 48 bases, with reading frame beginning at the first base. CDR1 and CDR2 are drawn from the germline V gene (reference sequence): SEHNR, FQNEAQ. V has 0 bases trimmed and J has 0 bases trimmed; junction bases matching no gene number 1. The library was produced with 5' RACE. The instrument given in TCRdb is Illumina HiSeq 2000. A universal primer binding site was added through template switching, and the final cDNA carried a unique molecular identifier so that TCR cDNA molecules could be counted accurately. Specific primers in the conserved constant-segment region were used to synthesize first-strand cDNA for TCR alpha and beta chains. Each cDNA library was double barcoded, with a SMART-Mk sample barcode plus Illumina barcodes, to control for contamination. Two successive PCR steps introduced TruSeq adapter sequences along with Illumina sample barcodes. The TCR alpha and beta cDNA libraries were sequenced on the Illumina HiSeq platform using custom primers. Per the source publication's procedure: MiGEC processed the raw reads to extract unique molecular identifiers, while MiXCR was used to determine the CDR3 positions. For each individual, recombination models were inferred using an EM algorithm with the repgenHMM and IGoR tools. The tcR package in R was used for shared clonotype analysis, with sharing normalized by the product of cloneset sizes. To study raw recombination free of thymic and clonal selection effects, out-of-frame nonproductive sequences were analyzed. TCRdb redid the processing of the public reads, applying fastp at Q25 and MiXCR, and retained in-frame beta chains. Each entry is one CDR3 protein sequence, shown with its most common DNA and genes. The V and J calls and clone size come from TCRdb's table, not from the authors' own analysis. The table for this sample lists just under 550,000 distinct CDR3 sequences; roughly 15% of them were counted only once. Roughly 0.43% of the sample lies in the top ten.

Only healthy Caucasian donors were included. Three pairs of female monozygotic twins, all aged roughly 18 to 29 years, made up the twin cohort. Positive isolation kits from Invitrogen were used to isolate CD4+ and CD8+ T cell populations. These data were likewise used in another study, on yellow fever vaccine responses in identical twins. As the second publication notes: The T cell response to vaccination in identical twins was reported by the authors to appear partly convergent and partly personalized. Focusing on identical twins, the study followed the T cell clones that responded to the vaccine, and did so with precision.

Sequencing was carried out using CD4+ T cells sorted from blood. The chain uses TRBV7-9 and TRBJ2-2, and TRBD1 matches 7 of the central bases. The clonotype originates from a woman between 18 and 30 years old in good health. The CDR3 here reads CASSLAGTANTGELFF. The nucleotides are TGTGCCAGCAGCTTAGCCGGGACAGCGAACACCGGGGAGCTGTTTTTT. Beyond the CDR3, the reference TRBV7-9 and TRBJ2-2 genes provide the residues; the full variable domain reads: DTGVSQNPRHKITKRGQNVTFRCDPISEHNRLYWYRQTLGQGPEFLTYFQNEAQLEKSRLLSDRFSAERPKGSFSTLEIQRTEQGDSAMYLCASSLAGTANTGELFFGEGSRLTVL.